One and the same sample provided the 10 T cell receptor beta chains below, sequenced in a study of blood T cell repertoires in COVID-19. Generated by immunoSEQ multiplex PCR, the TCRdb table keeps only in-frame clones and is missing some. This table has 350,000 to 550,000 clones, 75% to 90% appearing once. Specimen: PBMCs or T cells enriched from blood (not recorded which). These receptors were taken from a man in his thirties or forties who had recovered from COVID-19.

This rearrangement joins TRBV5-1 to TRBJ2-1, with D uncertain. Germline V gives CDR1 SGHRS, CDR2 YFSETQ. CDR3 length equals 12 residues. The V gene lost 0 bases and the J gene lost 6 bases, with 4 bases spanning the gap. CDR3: CASSLGSNEQFF. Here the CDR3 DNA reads TGCGCCAGCAGCTTGGGGAGCAATGAGCAGTTCTTC.

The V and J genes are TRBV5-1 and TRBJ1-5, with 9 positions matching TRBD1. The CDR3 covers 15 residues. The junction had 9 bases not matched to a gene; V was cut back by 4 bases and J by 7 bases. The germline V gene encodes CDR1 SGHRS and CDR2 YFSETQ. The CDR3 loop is CASSAEGQGGQPQHF. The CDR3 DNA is TGCGCCAGCAGCGCGGAGGGACAGGGAGGGCAGCCCCAGCATTTT.

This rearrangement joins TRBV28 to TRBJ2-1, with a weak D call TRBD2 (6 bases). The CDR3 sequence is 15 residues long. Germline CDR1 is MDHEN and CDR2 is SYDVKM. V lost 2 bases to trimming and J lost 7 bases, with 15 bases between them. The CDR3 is CASSLGGPVRNEQFF. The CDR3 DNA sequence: TGTGCCAGCAGTTTAGGAGGGCCTGTTAGAAATGAGCAGTTCTTC.

This chain's CDR3 is CASSIEGRGLYEQYF. CDR3 nucleotides: TGTGCCAGCAGCATCGAGGGCAGGGGGCTTTACGAGCAGTACTTC. The rearrangement uses TRBV14 and TRBJ2-7; 8 bases map to TRBD1. Germline V gives CDR1 SGHDN, CDR2 FVKESK. The length of the CDR3 is 15 residues. V was clipped by 5 bases and J by 4 bases; unmatched bases: 10.

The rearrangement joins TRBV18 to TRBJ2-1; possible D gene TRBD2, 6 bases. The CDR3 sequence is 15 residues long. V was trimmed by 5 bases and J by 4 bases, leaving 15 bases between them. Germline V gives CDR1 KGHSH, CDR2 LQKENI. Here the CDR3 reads CASSVSSGSYNEQFF. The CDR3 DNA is TGTGCCAGCTCAGTTAGTAGCGGAAGTTACAATGAGCAGTTCTTC.

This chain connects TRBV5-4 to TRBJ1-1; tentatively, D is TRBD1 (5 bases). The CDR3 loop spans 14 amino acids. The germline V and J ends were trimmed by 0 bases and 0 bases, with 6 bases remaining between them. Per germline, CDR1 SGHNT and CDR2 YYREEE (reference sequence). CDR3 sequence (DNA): TGTGCCAGCAGCTTGGACAGGATGAACACTGAAGCTTTCTTT. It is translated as CASSLDRMNTEAFF.

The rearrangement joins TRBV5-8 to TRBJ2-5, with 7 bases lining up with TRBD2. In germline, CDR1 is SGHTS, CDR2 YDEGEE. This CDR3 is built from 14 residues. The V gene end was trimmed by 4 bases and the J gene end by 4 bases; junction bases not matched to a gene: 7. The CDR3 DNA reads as TGTGCCAGCAGCCGGGACTACCAGAGAGAGACCCAGTACTTC. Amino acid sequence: CASSRDYQRETQYF.

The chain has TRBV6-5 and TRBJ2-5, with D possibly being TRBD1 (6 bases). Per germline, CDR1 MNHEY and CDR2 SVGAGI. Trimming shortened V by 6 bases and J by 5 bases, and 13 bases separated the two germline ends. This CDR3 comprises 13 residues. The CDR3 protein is CASSLSDRETQYF. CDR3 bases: TGTGCCAGCAGCCTAAGTGACAGGGAGACCCAGTACTTC.

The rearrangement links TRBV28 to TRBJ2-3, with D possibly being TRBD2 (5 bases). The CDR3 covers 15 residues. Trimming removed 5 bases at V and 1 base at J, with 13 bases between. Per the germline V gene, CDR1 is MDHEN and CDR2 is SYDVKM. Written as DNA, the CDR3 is TGTGCCAGCAGTACAGTAGGAGGAGGCACAGATACGCAGTATTTT. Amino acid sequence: CASSTVGGGTDTQYF.

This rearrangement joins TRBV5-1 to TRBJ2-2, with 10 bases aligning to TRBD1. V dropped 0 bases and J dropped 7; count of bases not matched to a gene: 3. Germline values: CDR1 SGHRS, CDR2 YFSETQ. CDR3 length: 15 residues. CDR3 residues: CASSLGQGADGELFF. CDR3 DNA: TGCGCCAGCAGCTTGGGACAGGGGGCCGACGGGGAGCTGTTTTTT.